The clone carrying this TCR beta chain has only a few counts. Its target is not known. The data derive from a study of T-cell memory formation after mild COVID-19. Overall study: TCR clusters mostly belonged to single donors. General study findings and limits: The study found contracting CD4+ clones mainly in CM and EM and contracting CD8+ clones in EMRA. While clones contracting from day 15 to 85 were balanced between CD4 and CD8, later expanders leaned CD4+.

CDR1 is MDHEN and CDR2 is SYDVKM in the germline V gene. This CDR3 comprises 12 residues. V was trimmed by 4 bases and J by 8 bases, leaving 11 bases between them. The 5'RACE method, run with constant-segment primers, produced TCR alpha and TCR beta cDNA libraries (carrying sample barcodes and UMIs). TCRdb re-derived calls from the 5' RACE reads in MiXCR, one entry per CDR3 protein. The sample records some 130,000 distinct CDR3 sequences, 15% to 20% being singletons. The receptor was derived from an adult woman who had mild COVID-19 (a few samples of this study predate the infection). Cell type and time point are not known. Material: PBMCs or a T cell subset sorted from them (not recorded which). The chain employs TRBV28 and TRBJ1-2; no reliable D call. CDR3 sequence (DNA): TGTGCCAGCAGTTCCGGACCACAAGGCTACACCTTC. Amino acids: CASSSGPQGYTF.